This T cell receptor beta chain was captured by sequencing in a study of T-cell reconstitution after alpha-beta-depleted transplantation in children. It was with unique molecular identifiers that the TCRbeta library was prepared. In TCRdb, the PCR reads were re-called with MiXCR into one record per CDR3 protein. The sample holds around 250,000 distinct CDR3 sequences, 20% to 30% seen once. The sample here was PBMCs, taken before TCRalphabeta/CD19-depleted stem cell transplant. The TCR sequence derives from a girl aged 2-10 years with Fanconi anemia, due to receive a stem cell transplant.

For the CDR3, the DNA is TGCGCCAGCAGTCCCCGGGACAGCCCGAATGAAAAACTGTTTTTT. It encodes CASSPRDSPNEKLFF. V is TRBV5-1 and J is TRBJ1-4; TRBD1 aligns across 7 bases. The CDR3 covers 15 residues. Germline V gene data show CDR1 as SGHRS and CDR2 as YFSETQ. The trim removed 5 bases at V and 5 bases at J, leaving 9 bases unmatched.